This record covers a single TCR beta chain. This clonotype was observed at least ten times. This clone's antigen is unknown. No much larger clone is present one base from it, and per-base qualities are unavailable. This sample stems from a study of T cells after yellow fever vaccination (dated by TCRdb to 2018 to 2020). Study-wide context: The SMART-Seq v4 Ultra Low Input RNA kit was used to prepare libraries from fractions with low cell numbers. To follow T-cell clones before and after both primary and booster YFV17D yellow fever vaccination, bulk TCR alpha and beta repertoires underwent longitudinal sequencing. Two healthy male donors made up the cohort, one aged 18 to 30 years and the other aged 30 to 40 years. Blood was drawn at multiple timepoints before and after primary and secondary immunization, with bulk PBMC replicates and cell subsets isolated. The study at large found these results: A small share of clonotypes occurred in both CD4 and CD8 compartments, likely arising from convergent recombination. Compared with the primary T-cell response, the secondary T-cell response was faster but weaker, reaching its peak on day 5 rather than on day 15. FACS-sorted repertoires could contain abundant contaminating clonotypes from the bulk population, so computational filtering was required. The study included only a couple of donors, which limits how far the findings can be generalized. After the booster, most clones that had expanded after primary vaccination were detected again (around 96% of CD4 and roughly nine tenths of CD8), suggesting broad maintenance of memory.

The CDR3 goes from the cysteine to the phenylalanine over 12 residues. The read is trimmed to its CDR3 DNA, 36 bases read in frame from base 1. According to the germline V gene, CDR1 reads SQVTM and CDR2 reads ANQGSEA. The junction shows trimming of 6 bases on V and 4 bases on J, plus 13 bases between the germline ends. The sample's treatment or condition, from its label and the paper: live attenuated yellow fever vaccine strain. Two biological replicates of bulk PBMCs were collected at each blood-draw timepoint. PBMCs were isolated from peripheral blood using a standard Ficoll-Paque protocol. RNA was extracted with TriZol from bulk PBMCs, CD4 and CD8 fractions, and dextramer-positive and dextramer-negative fractions. TCRdb records Illumina NovaSeq 6000 as the sequencer. TCR cDNA was synthesized by 5'RACE template switching, through which a universal primer site and unique molecular identifiers were introduced. Priming of cDNA synthesis was performed from both the TCR alpha and TCR beta constant segments. Libraries were amplified in two PCR steps, with sample barcodes and sequencing adapters added in the second step. Sequencing of libraries was done on Illumina HiSeq 2500 (2x100 bp) or NovaSeq (2x150 bp). Regarding the original processing steps: MIGEC was used to demultiplex reads and collapse the reads into UMI consensus sequences, and MiXCR was used for V(D)J alignment. Vaccine-responding clonotypes were identified with edgeR using replicate PBMC samples, with FDR below 0.01 and a log2 fold change above 5 up to day 15 being required. Each bulk clonotype was labeled CD4 or CD8 based on which sequenced repertoire, CD4 or CD8, contained the clonotype at higher abundance. TCRdb reanalyzed the raw reads on its own, using fastp at Q25 for trimming and MiXCR for clone calling, and kept in-frame beta chains. Rows matching on CDR3 protein sequence are summarized as one entry with the most common DNA and genes. TCRdb's processing, not the authors', yielded these V and J calls. Within this sample are about 310,000 distinct CDR3 sequences, with around 4% of them counted one time only. Jointly, the top ten make up 20% to 25% of the sample.

The receptor's source is a man aged 18 to 30 who received the YFV17D yellow fever vaccine. This specimen consisted of PBMCs, obtained on the day of the yellow fever booster vaccination. The sequence links TRBV29-1 to TRBJ2-7; TRBD2 is a weak D gene call, 6 bases matching. The CDR3 is CSVCGTDYEQYF. Read as DNA, the sequence is TGCAGCGTGTGCGGGACTGATTACGAGCAGTACTTC.